This TCR beta chain was identified during a study of T cell changes during pregnancy in multiple sclerosis. The CDR3 contains 14 residues. CDR1 SEHNR and CDR2 FQNEAQ come from the germline V gene (reference sequence). Deletions cut 6 bases from V and 6 bases from J, with 15 bases between. Clones were sequenced by immunoSEQ multiplex PCR, and TCRdb holds only the in-frame ones, with some missing. The repertoire holds about 83,000 clones, with roughly nine tenths as singletons. The source of this sequence is a female donor in good health, serving as a control in a pregnancy study. Some clones in this sample may be carry-over from other donors' samples. Source: PBMCs, taken in the first trimester of pregnancy. This chain joins TRBV7-9 and TRBJ1-5, with D hard to call. CDR3 loop: CASSPLGTGQPQHF. The CDR3, as DNA: TGTGCCAGCAGTCCACTCGGTACGGGTCAGCCCCAGCATTTT.